The next 25 T cell receptor beta chains were all read from a single sample in a study of blood T cells in healthy people across ages. Primed by a sample-barcoded 5' primer and a J-beta primer mix, a second PCR proceeded for 7 to 11 cycles. A single record per CDR3 protein comes from TCRdb applying MiXCR to the 5' RACE reads. Of about 640,000 distinct CDR3 sequences listed, 58% were seen once; the top ten hold 35% to 40%. Sequenced sample: blood. The origin of the receptors is a man aged 55 to 70 in good health.

This clonotype has just one count. The chain couples TRBV10-3 to TRBJ1-1, with D possibly being TRBD1 (6 bases). Trimming pared 3 bases from V and 7 bases from J, leaving 12 bases between. The CDR3 spans 13 residues. From germline, CDR1 is ENHRY and CDR2 SYGVKD. Here the CDR3 DNA reads TGTGCCATCAGTGACAGGGGCGAATTTGAAGCTTTCTTT. Its translation is CAISDRGEFEAFF.

The V gene is TRBV5-1, the J gene TRBJ2-5; 11 positions agree with TRBD1. The germline V gene encodes CDR1 SGHRS and CDR2 YFSETQ. With 0 bases clipped from V and 5 bases from J, the junction kept 6 bases outside the gene matches. The CDR3 sequence is 16 residues long. CDR3 sequence reads: CASSLGTGGRSETQYF. CDR3 in DNA: TGCGCCAGCAGCTTGGGGACAGGGGGCAGGTCGGAGACCCAGTACTTC.

The sample holds one count of this clonotype. This chain uses TRBV20-1 with TRBJ2-5, with 7 bases that match TRBD1. This CDR3 region has 14 residues. The V and J ends lost 7 bases and 5 bases, in that order; junction bases with no gene match: 13. The germline V gene has CDR1 DFQATT and CDR2 SNEGSKA (reference sequence). This CDR3 is CSGRQGGVGETQYF. CDR3 nucleotides: TGCAGTGGAAGACAGGGCGGTGTAGGGGAGACCCAGTACTTC.

The V and J genes are TRBV7-9 and TRBJ2-5; TRBD1 matches at 7 bases. CDR1 is SEHNR, CDR2 FQNEAQ, per germline (reference sequence). The CDR3 consists of 14 residues. V lost 2 bases to trimming and J lost 4 bases; unmatched junction nucleotides: 4. The CDR3 DNA sequence: TGTGCCAGCAGCTTACAGCGACAGGGAGAGACCCAGTACTTC. It translates to CASSLQRQGETQYF. Based on the CDR3 plus reference TRBV7-9 and TRBJ2-5, the full variable domain is DTGVSQNPRHKITKRGQNVTFRCDPISEHNRLYWYRQTLGQGPEFLTYFQNEAQLEKSRLLSDRFSAERPKGSFSTLEIQRTEQGDSAMYLCASSLQRQGETQYFGPGTRLLVL.

The CDR3 sequence: CASSPPDGSGNTIYF. The CDR3 DNA reads as TGTGCCAGCAGCCCCCCGGACGGCTCTGGAAACACCATATATTTT. The chain combines TRBV12-3 or TRBV12-4 with TRBJ1-3; no definite D call. The V end lost 6 bases, the J end lost 0 bases, and 12 bases lay between the germline ends. This CDR3 contains 15 residues.

This chain links TRBV29-1 with TRBJ2-5; 8 positions match TRBD1. This CDR3 is 13 amino acids long. CDR1 and CDR2 (germline): SQVTM, ANQGSEA. Trimming removed 7 bases from V and 5 bases from J; junction bases left unmatched: 9. CDR3 sequence reads: CSAGTGLRETQYF. CDR3 sequence (DNA): TGCAGCGCTGGGACAGGCCTCAGGGAGACCCAGTACTTC.

Details on this clonotype: The germline gene is not matched at one end of the junction; a read error may be the cause. V and J are TRBV14 and TRBJ2-6; 7 bases fit TRBD1. CDR1 is SGHDN and CDR2 is FVKESK in the germline V gene. This CDR3 spans 18 amino acids. CDR3 in amino acids: CASCQVAGTATGANVLTF. The DNA of the CDR3 is TGTGCCAGCTGCCAAGTAGCCGGGACAGCCACTGGGGCCAACGTCCTGACTTTC.

The rearrangement joins TRBV20-1 to TRBJ2-1; 7 positions agree with TRBD2. This CDR3 has 14 residues. Trimming at V came to 5 bases and at J to 2 bases, leaving 6 bases not matched to a gene. CDR1 and CDR2 from the germline V gene are DFQATT and SNEGSKA (reference sequence). This CDR3 is CSALLAIPYNEQFF. CDR3 sequence (DNA): TGCAGTGCTCTACTAGCGATTCCCTACAATGAGCAGTTCTTC.

V gene TRBV9 combines with J gene TRBJ1-2, with D possibly matching TRBD1 (5 bases). The CDR3 loop spans 16 amino acids. Germline assignment: CDR1 SGDLS and CDR2 YYNGEE. Trimming cost V 3 bases and J 4 bases, with 19 bases left between them. CDR3 nucleotide sequence: TGTGCCAGCAGCGCCCAGAACAGGCCTCAGGGCTATGGCTACACCTTC. It is translated as CASSAQNRPQGYGYTF.

V gene TRBV20-1 combines with J gene TRBJ2-5; 10 bases align to TRBD2. This CDR3 has 15 amino acids. The germline V gene encodes CDR1 DFQATT and CDR2 SNEGSKA (reference sequence). J gave up 5 bases and V 0 bases, and 6 bases lay outside the gene matches. CDR3 in DNA: TGCAGTGCTAGAGAAGAGCGGGGGGGCGATGAGACCCAGTACTTC. It codes for CSAREERGGDETQYF.

This sequence joins TRBV3-1 and TRBJ2-1, with D perhaps TRBD2 (6 bases). This CDR3 region has 17 residues. Germline V gene sequence: CDR1 LGHDT, CDR2 YNNKEL (reference sequence). Trimming stripped 2 bases from V and 6 bases from J, with 20 bases between. CDR3 in DNA: TGTGCCAGCAGCCAACCAAGCGGGCCTAGGACTGGCAATGAGCAGTTCTTC. It is translated as CASSQPSGPRTGNEQFF.

This clonotype turned up a few times. The gene calls are TRBV4-2 and TRBJ2-7; the D is unclear. Germline assignment: CDR1 LGHNA and CDR2 YNFKEQ. V lost 0 bases and J lost 3, with 9 bases in between. CDR3 length: 14 residues. The CDR3 DNA reads as TGTGCCAGCAGCCAAGAGAGGACCTACTACGAGCAGTACTTC. Translated: CASSQERTYYEQYF.

The chain links TRBV12-3 or TRBV12-4 to TRBJ1-5, with D perhaps TRBD1 (6 bases). CDR3 length: 16 amino acids. Trimming shortened V by 3 bases and J by 3 bases, and 15 bases separated the two germline ends. In DNA, the CDR3 is TGTGCCAGCAGTTTTGGTGGCCAGGGGCTCAATCAGCCCCAGCATTTT. As protein: CASSFGGQGLNQPQHF.

This clonotype appeared a few times. This chain connects TRBV27 to TRBJ1-6; no clear D. This CDR3 has 15 amino acids. The germline CDR1 and CDR2 sequences are MNHEY and SMNVEV (reference sequence). Between the trimmed V and J ends, which lost 5 bases and 3 bases, there was a span of 11 bases. DNA for the CDR3: TGTGCCAGCAGTCCCTCAAGGTTCTATAATTCACCCCTCCACTTT. Translated, it gives CASSPSRFYNSPLHF.

The V gene is TRBV29-1, the J gene TRBJ2-3, with 7 positions matching TRBD2. V gave up 7 bases and J gave up 1 base; unmatched junction bases: 5. Germline values: CDR1 SQVTM, CDR2 ANQGSEA. The CDR3 extends over 13 amino acids. CDR3 protein: CSGIAGGTDTQYF. The CDR3 nucleotides are TGCAGCGGGATCGCGGGGGGCACAGATACGCAGTATTTT.

The DNA of the CDR3 is TGTGCCAGCAGTTCATGGGGGGCGGGTGAGACCCAGTACTTC. It specifies CASSSWGAGETQYF. The V and J genes are TRBV27 and TRBJ2-5; D tentatively fits TRBD1 or TRBD2 (6 bases each). V lost 4 bases and J lost 5, with 14 bases in between. This CDR3 spans 14 amino acids. Germline lookup yields CDR1 MNHEY and CDR2 SMNVEV (reference sequence).

This clonotype was seen a handful of times. This rearrangement joins TRBV25-1 to TRBJ1-1; D is undetermined. Per germline, CDR1 MGHDK and CDR2 SYGVNS. V was pared by 7 bases and J by 2 bases, with 5 bases between. The CDR3 loop spans 11 amino acids. CDR3 DNA: TGTGCCAGCATTCGAAACACTGAAGCTTTCTTT. It yields the protein CASIRNTEAFF.

For the CDR3, the DNA is TGTGCCAGCAGGAAACCGGGACAAAGCTCCTACGAGCAGTACTTC. Protein product: CASRKPGQSSYEQYF. The chain uses TRBV27 and TRBJ2-7; maybe TRBD1 (6 bases). The length of the CDR3 is 15 residues. V lost 6 bases and J 0 bases, leaving 15 bases between the germline ends. In germline, CDR1 is MNHEY, CDR2 SMNVEV (reference sequence).

This clonotype was observed a handful of times. The V gene is TRBV5-1, the J gene TRBJ2-1, with 9 bases lining up with TRBD1. Unmatched junction bases numbered 7, after V lost 3 bases and J lost 9 bases. Germline V CDR1 and CDR2: SGHRS, YFSETQ. The CDR3 loop spans 14 amino acids. The CDR3 bases are TGCGCCAGCAGCTCCACAGGGGGCATGGGTGAGCAGTTCTTC. It translates to CASSSTGGMGEQFF.

The chain couples TRBV6-5 to TRBJ1-5; maybe TRBD1 (6 bases). CDR1 and CDR2 (germline): MNHEY, SVGAGI. The germline V and J ends were trimmed by 3 bases and 5 bases, with 14 bases remaining between them. This CDR3 contains 15 residues. As DNA, the CDR3 is TGTGCCAGCAGTTATCAACAGGGAGGCGATCAGCCCCAGCATTTT. Translating it yields CASSYQQGGDQPQHF.

This clonotype was picked up many times. This chain joins TRBV10-1 and TRBJ2-3; D uncertain. CDR3 length: 13 amino acids. Trimming stripped 8 bases from V and 3 bases from J, with 12 bases between. Germline CDR1 reads WNHNN; CDR2 reads SYGVQD (reference sequence). The CDR3 protein is CASGSVGTDTQYF. Here the CDR3 DNA reads TGCGCCAGCGGGTCCGTGGGGACAGATACGCAGTATTTT.

The chain carries TRBV2 and TRBJ2-7, with TRBD1 matching over 8 bases. V lost 6 bases and J lost 5; bases outside the gene matches: 9. Germline assignment: CDR1 SNHLY and CDR2 FYNNEI. The CDR3 has 14 residues. The CDR3 spells CASRLTGGLNEQYF. The DNA of the CDR3 is TGTGCCAGCAGATTAACAGGGGGGTTGAACGAGCAGTACTTC. The full variable domain, completed using reference TRBV2 and TRBJ2-7, is EPEVTQTPSHQVTQMGQEVILRCVPISNHLYFYWYRQILGQKVEFLVSFYNNEISEKSEIFDDQFSVERPDGSNFTLKIRSTKLEDSAMYFCASRLTGGLNEQYFGPGTRLTVT.

The rearrangement uses TRBV29-1 and TRBJ2-6, with D perhaps TRBD1 (5 bases). Per germline, CDR1 SQVTM and CDR2 ANQGSEA. The CDR3 sequence is 14 residues long. V shed 4 bases and J shed 0 bases, with 7 bases lying between them. CDR3 protein: CSVGQTSGANVLTF. For the CDR3, the DNA is TGCAGCGTTGGACAGACCTCTGGGGCCAACGTCCTGACTTTC.

The chain's CDR3 is CASSSVGGPPLGEKLFF. The CDR3 DNA is TGTGCCAGCAGCTCCGTAGGGGGACCACCTTTGGGTGAAAAACTGTTTTTT. V usage is TRBV7-9 and J usage is TRBJ1-4; TRBD1 might be the D (6 bases). CDR3 size: 17 residues. Trimming removed 4 bases from V and 7 bases from J, with 22 bases in between. Germline V gene data show CDR1 as SEHNR and CDR2 as FQNEAQ (reference sequence).

This CDR3 reads CSARVAVGNTEAFF. In DNA form, the CDR3 reads TGCAGTGCTAGAGTGGCTGTGGGGAACACTGAAGCTTTCTTT. This rearrangement joins TRBV20-1 to TRBJ1-1; the D is unclear. Germline lookup yields CDR1 DFQATT and CDR2 SNEGSKA (reference sequence). V was trimmed by 1 base and J by 1 base, leaving 10 bases between them. CDR3 length: 14 residues.